The 14 T cell receptor beta chains below were found in one sample sequenced in a study of T-cell reconstitution after alpha-beta-depleted transplantation in children. It was with unique molecular identifiers that the TCRbeta library was prepared. A single record per CDR3 protein comes from TCRdb applying MiXCR to the PCR reads. The sample consists of hundreds of thousands of distinct CDR3 sequences, about 15% of them appearing once. Sequenced here: PBMCs from the stem cell graft donor, sampled from the stem cell graft. The receptors originated from a human donor who donated a stem cell graft to a child with acute myeloid leukemia.

This clonotype was picked up a small number of times. The rearrangement uses TRBV15 and TRBJ1-1, with TRBD1 matching 10 bases. The trim removed 0 bases at V and 3 bases at J, leaving 4 bases unmatched. The CDR3 runs 16 residues. The germline V gene encodes CDR1 LNHNV and CDR2 YYDKDF (reference sequence). The CDR3 here is CATSRDRDRGDTEAFF. The CDR3 region has the DNA TGTGCCACCAGCAGAGATCGGGACAGGGGTGACACTGAAGCTTTCTTT. The whole variable domain, filled in from reference TRBV15 and TRBJ1-1, reads DAMVIQNPRYQVTQFGKPVTLSCSQTLNHNVMYWYQQKSSQAPKLLFHYYDKDFNNEADTPDNFQSRRPNTSFCFLDIRSPGLGDTAMYLCATSRDRDRGDTEAFFGQGTRLTVV.

This clonotype was seen ten or more times. This chain joins TRBV13 and TRBJ2-7, with D tentatively TRBD1 or TRBD2 (5 bases each). This CDR3 comprises 12 residues. Germline V gene data show CDR1 as PRHDT and CDR2 as FYEKMQ (reference sequence). V was pared by 4 bases and J by 6 bases, with 10 bases between. DNA of the CDR3: TGTGCCAGCAGCTATGAGAGGGGCGAGCAGTACTTC. It translates to CASSYERGEQYF.

The table lists this clonotype with many counts. The V call is TRBV20-1, the J call TRBJ2-3, with D unresolved. The CDR3 runs 11 residues. V was clipped by 6 bases and J by 0 bases, with 4 bases between them. Germline V gene sequence: CDR1 DFQATT, CDR2 SNEGSKA (reference sequence). DNA for the CDR3: TGCAGTGCGTTCAGCACAGATACGCAGTATTTT. The encoded protein is CSAFSTDTQYF.

The J gene is TRBJ2-1, the V gene TRBV28; 11 nucleotides align to TRBD2. Losses at the gene ends were 5 bases for V and 7 bases for J; bases not matched to a gene: 10. The germline CDR1 and CDR2 sequences are MDHEN and SYDVKM. The CDR3 is 16 residues long. Here the CDR3 reads CASSPLPGLADNEQFF. CDR3 nucleotide sequence: TGTGCCAGCAGTCCCCTACCGGGACTAGCGGATAATGAGCAGTTCTTC. The full variable domain, with the rest looked up from reference TRBV28 and TRBJ2-1, is DVKVTQSSRYLVKRTGEKVFLECVQDMDHENMFWYRQDPGLGLRLIYFSYDVKMKEKGDIPEGYSVSREKKERFSLILESASTNQTSMYLCASSPLPGLADNEQFFGPGTRLTVL.

This clonotype was observed many times. Here the CDR3 reads CASSPPNTPGELFF. The CDR3 DNA reads as TGTGCCAGCAGCCCACCTAATACACCCGGGGAGCTGTTTTTT. J is TRBJ2-2 and V is TRBV7-9; no clear D. CDR1 and CDR2 (germline): SEHNR, FQNEAQ (reference sequence). The CDR3 extends over 14 amino acids. Trimming shortened V by 5 bases and J by 6 bases, and 13 bases separated the two germline ends.

The J gene is TRBJ1-2, the V gene TRBV6-2 or TRBV6-3; no reliable D call. This CDR3 has 13 residues. V was shortened by 2 bases and J by 2 bases, with 6 bases between the two germline ends. The germline V gene encodes CDR1 MNHEY and CDR2 SVGEGT. This CDR3 reads CASSYQRNYGYTF. The DNA of the CDR3 is TGTGCCAGCAGTTACCAGCGGAACTATGGCTACACCTTC.

This clonotype was counted at least ten times. The chain joins TRBV29-1 to TRBJ2-5; D is undetermined. The CDR3 has 14 residues. The germline gives CDR1 SQVTM, CDR2 ANQGSEA. The V end lost 7 bases, the J end lost 1 base, and 16 bases lay between the germline ends. DNA of the CDR3: TGCAGCGCCCGCTTCGGTGGGCTCCAAGAGACCCAGTACTTC. It translates to CSARFGGLQETQYF.

In its sample, this clonotype was seen a few times. The rearrangement links TRBV7-2 to TRBJ2-3; D perhaps matches TRBD2 (5 bases). The germline V gene encodes CDR1 SGHTA and CDR2 FQGNSA. V lost 5 bases to trimming and J lost 5 bases, with 23 bases between them. This CDR3 is built from 17 residues. The CDR3 loop is CASSLRVALIGVDTQYF. CDR3 sequence (DNA): TGTGCCAGCAGCCTCCGGGTAGCTCTGATCGGGGTAGATACGCAGTATTTT.

This clonotype appeared many times. The genes are TRBV20-1 and TRBJ1-5; D remains unclear. Trimming removed 0 bases from V and 7 bases from J, with 10 bases in between. Germline V gives CDR1 DFQATT, CDR2 SNEGSKA (reference sequence). The CDR3 loop spans 13 amino acids. In nucleotides, the CDR3 is TGCAGTGCTAGAGATCCAGGAGGACAGCCCCAGCATTTT. Translation: CSARDPGGQPQHF.

This clonotype showed up many times. The chain couples TRBV27 to TRBJ2-5, with 7 bases identical to TRBD2. The germline CDR1 and CDR2 sequences are MNHEY and SMNVEV (reference sequence). This CDR3 is built from 15 residues. V shed 5 bases and J 2 bases; nucleotides not matched to a gene: 8. CDR3 coding DNA: TGTGCCAGCAGTCTCCTTGGGGGGGGTCAAGAGACCCAGTACTTC. It yields the protein CASSLLGGGQETQYF.

This clonotype was detected only a few times. The chain has TRBV5-1 and TRBJ2-7; 8 bases fit TRBD1. The germline V gene has CDR1 SGHRS and CDR2 YFSETQ. The CDR3 runs 14 residues. With 5 bases clipped from V and 2 bases from J, the junction kept 6 bases outside the gene matches. CDR3 nucleotide sequence: TGCGCCAGCAGAGTTACAGGGGGGACCTACGAGCAGTACTTC. It specifies CASRVTGGTYEQYF. The variable domain in full, completed from reference TRBV5-1 and TRBJ2-7, reads KAGVTQTPRYLIKTRGQQVTLSCSPISGHRSVSWYQQTPGQGLQFLFEYFSETQRNKGNFPGRFSGRQFSNSRSEMNVSTLELGDSALYLCASRVTGGTYEQYFGPGTRLTVT.

This clonotype was observed many times. The rearrangement uses TRBV29-1 and TRBJ2-7; D possibly uses TRBD1 or TRBD2 (6 bases each). The CDR3 is made up of 12 amino acids. The germline V gene encodes CDR1 SQVTM and CDR2 ANQGSEA. V was pared by 4 bases and J by 7 bases, with 14 bases between. CDR3 in amino acids: CSVVDGGWEQYV. In DNA form, the CDR3 reads TGCAGCGTTGTGGACGGGGGCTGGGAGCAGTACGTC.

The rearrangement joins TRBV6-5 to TRBJ1-2; D may be TRBD1 (5 bases). V was shortened by 3 bases and J by 6 bases, with 17 bases between the two germline ends. CDR3 length: 15 amino acids. CDR1 and CDR2 from the germline V gene are MNHEY and SVGAGI. DNA of the CDR3: TGTGCCAGCAGTTATCTGATGGGGGACGTCGATGGCTACACCTTC. Encoded protein: CASSYLMGDVDGYTF.

This rearrangement joins TRBV7-2 to TRBJ1-5; no reliable D call. The CDR3 contains 15 residues. Trimming left V 3 bases short and J 1 base short, with 10 bases between. Germline V gives CDR1 SGHTA, CDR2 FQGNSA. CDR3 region: CASSFTGLSNQPQHF. CDR3 DNA: TGTGCCAGCAGCTTTACGGGATTGAGCAATCAGCCCCAGCATTTT.